This passage covers 8 T cell receptor beta chains from one sample sequenced in a study of T cell changes during pregnancy in multiple sclerosis. Libraries were prepared by immunoSEQ multiplex PCR; TCRdb keeps only in-frame clonotypes and omits some of them. The data show about 61,000 clones, about 93% seen once. The starting material was CD8+ T cells from peripheral blood mononuclear cells, obtained in the third trimester of pregnancy. The receptors shown here come from a female donor with multiple sclerosis, enrolled in a pregnancy study.

The rearrangement links TRBV5-1 to TRBJ2-1, with 8 bases aligning to TRBD2. CDR1 is SGHRS and CDR2 is YFSETQ in the germline V gene. The junction had 12 bases not matched to a gene; V was cut back by 4 bases and J by 3 bases. The CDR3 has 17 amino acids. CDR3: CASSKGTRLSFYNEQFF. CDR3 coding DNA: TGCGCCAGCAGCAAGGGGACTAGACTTTCCTTCTACAATGAGCAGTTCTTC.

The chain is built from TRBV7-8 and TRBJ2-7; 7 bases align to TRBD1. The CDR3 sequence is 14 residues long. Germline CDR1 and CDR2: SGHVS and FQNEAQ. V trimming: 10 bases; J trimming: 5 bases; junction bases outside the gene matches: 14. The CDR3 DNA is TGTGCCACCTCTTTCCGACAGGGCGTACACGAGCAGTACTTC. Translation: CATSFRQGVHEQYF.

The chain joins TRBV4-2 to TRBJ2-3; 11 bases map to TRBD2. The CDR3 spans 16 residues. CDR1 LGHNA and CDR2 YNFKEQ come from the germline V gene. V shed 1 base and J 4 bases; nucleotides not matched to a gene: 4. The CDR3 region is CASSQAGTSGPDTQYF. CDR3 sequence (DNA): TGTGCCAGCAGCCAAGCCGGGACTAGCGGACCAGATACGCAGTATTTT.

The chain recombines TRBV5-1 with TRBJ2-5, with TRBD2 matching 9 bases. Germline V gives CDR1 SGHRS, CDR2 YFSETQ. The ends lost 4 bases at V and 5 bases at J; junction bases unmatched: 9. This CDR3 comprises 15 residues. CDR3 sequence: CASSREAGGKETQYF. The CDR3 coding sequence is TGCGCCAGCAGCCGTGAGGCGGGAGGGAAGGAGACCCAGTACTTC. The entire variable domain, with the rest obtained from reference TRBV5-1 and TRBJ2-5, is as follows: KAGVTQTPRYLIKTRGQQVTLSCSPISGHRSVSWYQQTPGQGLQFLFEYFSETQRNKGNFPGRFSGRQFSNSRSEMNVSTLELGDSALYLCASSREAGGKETQYFGPGTRLLVL.

The V gene is TRBV7-9, the J gene TRBJ1-2; TRBD1 matches at 7 bases. The CDR3 is 15 residues long. Germline V CDR1 and CDR2: SEHNR, FQNEAQ (reference sequence). V shed 5 bases, J shed 0 bases, and the junction held 6 bases outside the gene matches. CDR3 DNA: TGTGCCAGCAGCACCTCGGGGACAGCTAACTATGGCTACACCTTC. Amino acid sequence: CASSTSGTANYGYTF.

The chain uses TRBV7-9 and TRBJ2-3; weak D call: TRBD2 (7 bases). The CDR3 contains 17 residues. Germline values: CDR1 SEHNR, CDR2 FQNEAQ (reference sequence). Trimming shortened V by 5 bases and J by 1 base, and 19 bases separated the two germline ends. Here the CDR3 reads CASSGWGGAGGTDTQYF. CDR3 bases: TGTGCCAGCAGCGGCTGGGGGGGCGCTGGTGGCACAGATACGCAGTATTTT. Combining the CDR3 with reference TRBV7-9 and TRBJ2-3 gives the whole variable domain DTGVSQNPRHKITKRGQNVTFRCDPISEHNRLYWYRQTLGQGPEFLTYFQNEAQLEKSRLLSDRFSAERPKGSFSTLEIQRTEQGDSAMYLCASSGWGGAGGTDTQYFGPGTRLTVL.

The V call is TRBV11-2, the J call TRBJ2-4, with D uncertain. CDR1 is SGHAT, CDR2 FQNNGV, per germline. The length of the CDR3 is 13 residues. V was shortened by 1 base and J by 8 bases, with 9 bases between the two germline ends. The CDR3 region is CASSLGAWDIQYF. Here the CDR3 DNA reads TGTGCCAGCAGCTTAGGGGCCTGGGACATTCAGTACTTC.

This clone was detected a few times. The genes are TRBV27 and TRBJ2-7; 8 bases align to TRBD1. The CDR3 covers 13 residues. Germline V gives CDR1 MNHEY, CDR2 SMNVEV (reference sequence). With V trimmed by 6 bases and J by 5 bases, 6 bases remained unmatched. For the CDR3, the DNA is TGTGCCAGCAGGAGGACAGGGCGGGACGAGCAGTACTTC. This sequence encodes CASRRTGRDEQYF.